Listed here are 25 T cell receptor beta chains from one sample, sequenced in a study of T-cell reconstitution after alpha-beta-depleted transplantation in children. TCRbeta library preparation incorporated unique molecular identifiers. From the PCR reads, TCRdb called clonotypes with MiXCR, one entry per CDR3 protein. The sample lists about 900,000 distinct CDR3 sequences; about 29% were seen once. The sequencing used PBMCs, mostly from graft donor cells, collected 360 days after TCRalphabeta/CD19-depleted stem cell transplant. All receptors derive from a boy younger than two who had a stem cell transplant for SCID, so the T cells may come from the graft donor.

This clonotype was recorded at least ten times. The V and J genes are TRBV28 and TRBJ1-1; possibly TRBD1 for D (6 bases). The CDR3 spans 12 residues. V was pared by 6 bases and J by 8 bases, with 13 bases between. Per the germline V gene, CDR1 is MDHEN and CDR2 is SYDVKM. The CDR3 bases are TGTGCCAGCAGCCTACAGGGCCGGGAAGCTTTCTTT. It encodes CASSLQGREAFF. The full variable domain, completed using reference TRBV28 and TRBJ1-1, is DVKVTQSSRYLVKRTGEKVFLECVQDMDHENMFWYRQDPGLGLRLIYFSYDVKMKEKGDIPEGYSVSREKKERFSLILESASTNQTSMYLCASSLQGREAFFGQGTRLTVV.

V gene TRBV7-2 combines with J gene TRBJ2-2, with 7 bases fitting TRBD2. V lost 4 bases to trimming and J lost 5 bases; unmatched junction nucleotides: 10. The CDR3 length is 16 residues. CDR1 SGHTA and CDR2 FQGNSA come from the germline V gene. The CDR3 region has the DNA TGTGCCAGCAGCTCCCGGGGGGTAGCCACAACCGGGGAGCTGTTTTTT. Translation gives CASSSRGVATTGELFF.

This clonotype was counted a few times. This sequence joins TRBV7-2 and TRBJ2-7; 8 bases are shared with TRBD2. CDR3 length: 16 residues. J was trimmed by 7 bases and V by 6 bases; bases with no gene match: 17. CDR1 and CDR2 from the germline V gene are SGHTA and FQGNSA. This chain's CDR3 is CASSSVRGANYEEQYF. The CDR3 region has the DNA TGTGCCAGCAGTTCCGTGCGGGGGGCGAACTACGAAGAGCAGTACTTC.

V gene TRBV12-3 or TRBV12-4 combines with J gene TRBJ2-7; 9 nucleotides agree with TRBD1. After removal of 6 bases from V and 4 bases from J, the junction contained 10 bases not matched to a gene. The CDR3 loop spans 15 amino acids. The chain's CDR3 is CASSYRGLRPYEQYF. Written as DNA, the CDR3 is TGTGCCAGCAGCTACAGGGGGCTTCGTCCTTACGAGCAGTACTTC.

This chain uses TRBV12-3 or TRBV12-4 with TRBJ1-3; no definite D call. CDR3 length: 15 residues. Between the trimmed V and J ends, which lost 6 bases and 0 bases, there was a span of 12 bases. The CDR3 protein is CASRHSSRSGNTIYF. The CDR3 DNA follows: TGTGCCAGCAGACACTCTTCACGCTCTGGAAACACCATATATTTT.

The chain recombines TRBV6-1 with TRBJ1-1, with D maybe TRBD1 (6 bases). The V and J ends lost 2 bases and 1 base respectively, with 14 bases between them. Germline V gene lookup returns CDR1 MNHNS and CDR2 SASEGT. The CDR3 is 16 residues long. The CDR3 coding sequence is TGTGCCAGCAGTGAATACTACGGGACACAGAACACTGAAGCTTTCTTT. Residues: CASSEYYGTQNTEAFF.

The chain joins TRBV6-5 to TRBJ2-2; 9 nucleotides agree with TRBD1. With V trimmed by 1 base and J by 4 bases, 7 bases remained unmatched. Per germline, CDR1 MNHEY and CDR2 SVGAGI. The CDR3 covers 17 residues. CDR3 nucleotide sequence: TGTGCCAGCAGTTACTTCCCGGGACAGGGAATCACCGGGGAGCTGTTTTTT. Translation: CASSYFPGQGITGELFF.

The chain carries TRBV9 and TRBJ2-4; 8 positions match TRBD2. The germline V gene has CDR1 SGDLS and CDR2 YYNGEE. The CDR3 totals 16 residues. V was pared by 0 bases and J by 1 base, with 3 bases of the junction left unmatched. The CDR3 here is CASSVERGTAKNIQYF. The CDR3 DNA sequence: TGTGCCAGCAGCGTAGAGCGGGGGACGGCCAAAAACATTCAGTACTTC.

V is TRBV15 and J is TRBJ1-1; D not resolved. V shed 0 bases and J shed 5 bases, with 13 bases lying between them. Looked up from germline, CDR1 is LNHNV and CDR2 is YYDKDF (reference sequence). The CDR3 has 15 residues. The CDR3 DNA reads as TGTGCCACCAGCAGAGATTTTGGAGGGAATACTGAAGCTTTCTTT. Amino acids: CATSRDFGGNTEAFF.

This clonotype was found a few times. The V call is TRBV5-1, the J call TRBJ2-7, with 8 bases aligning to TRBD1. CDR3 length equals 16 residues. J was trimmed by 3 bases and V by 4 bases; bases with no gene match: 12. Germline V CDR1 and CDR2: SGHRS, YFSETQ. Here the CDR3 reads CASSPPSLQGDYEQYF. The DNA for the CDR3 is TGCGCCAGCAGCCCCCCATCCCTACAGGGGGACTACGAGCAGTACTTC.

The chain's CDR3 is CASSFGTSGGYEQYF. The DNA for the CDR3 is TGTGCCAGCAGTTTTGGGACTAGCGGGGGCTACGAGCAGTACTTC. V is TRBV6-5 and J is TRBJ2-7, with 14 positions matching TRBD2. CDR1 and CDR2 from the germline V gene are MNHEY and SVGAGI. The length of the CDR3 is 15 residues. Trimming cost V 4 bases and J 3 bases; bases outside gene matches: 2.

The chain joins TRBV12-3 or TRBV12-4 to TRBJ1-1, with D perhaps TRBD1 (6 bases). The CDR3 extends over 13 amino acids. With 7 bases removed from V and 6 bases from J, the gap between germline ends came to 15 bases. CDR3 bases: TGTGCCAGCAATAGACAGGTGGGGGCTGAAGCTTTCTTT. Protein sequence: CASNRQVGAEAFF.

This clonotype was observed a handful of times. The chain is built from TRBV6-1 and TRBJ1-1, with no clear D. The V gene lost 8 bases and the J gene lost 6 bases, with 13 bases spanning the gap. Germline CDR1 is MNHNS and CDR2 is SASEGT. The CDR3 runs to 12 residues. CDR3 sequence: CASASLAAEAFF. The CDR3 DNA sequence: TGTGCCAGCGCTTCCCTGGCGGCTGAAGCTTTCTTT.

This chain uses TRBV29-1 with TRBJ2-3; TRBD2 aligns across 7 bases. After removal of 4 bases from V and 6 bases from J, the junction contained 16 bases not matched to a gene. This CDR3 region has 16 residues. Germline V gene lookup returns CDR1 SQVTM and CDR2 ANQGSEA. CDR3 loop: CSVGEGRSLQFDTQYF. CDR3 coding DNA: TGCAGCGTTGGGGAGGGACGGTCACTTCAATTTGATACGCAGTATTTT.

V and J are TRBV5-1 and TRBJ2-1; 11 positions match TRBD2. V trimming: 4 bases; J trimming: 6 bases; junction bases outside the gene matches: 6. Germline V gene lookup returns CDR1 SGHRS and CDR2 YFSETQ. The CDR3 runs to 15 residues. The CDR3 region is CASSAGLAGPNEQFF. In nucleotides, the CDR3 is TGCGCCAGCAGCGCCGGACTAGCGGGCCCCAATGAGCAGTTCTTC.

This chain links TRBV28 with TRBJ2-3, with no clear D. This CDR3 comprises 13 residues. Germline V gene sequence: CDR1 MDHEN, CDR2 SYDVKM. The V end lost 5 bases, the J end lost 7 bases, and 13 bases lay between the germline ends. The CDR3 protein is CASSVAAVNTQYF. CDR3 nucleotide sequence: TGTGCCAGCAGTGTTGCCGCAGTCAATACGCAGTATTTT.

This clonotype was recorded many times. The chain employs TRBV5-1 and TRBJ2-3, with 9 bases identical to TRBD1. V shed 0 bases and J 4 bases; nucleotides not matched to a gene: 0. The V gene's germline CDR1 is SGHRS and CDR2 YFSETQ. The CDR3 totals 14 residues. The CDR3 sequence: CASSLDRGPDTQYF. CDR3 DNA sequence: TGCGCCAGCAGCTTGGACAGGGGGCCAGATACGCAGTATTTT. The whole variable domain, remainder taken from reference TRBV5-1 and TRBJ2-3, is KAGVTQTPRYLIKTRGQQVTLSCSPISGHRSVSWYQQTPGQGLQFLFEYFSETQRNKGNFPGRFSGRQFSNSRSEMNVSTLELGDSALYLCASSLDRGPDTQYFGPGTRLTVL.

This clonotype was detected only a few times. In DNA, the CDR3 is TGTGCCAGCAGTGACCCAAAGGGCCTTCAGAACACTGAAGCTTTCTTT. This encodes CASSDPKGLQNTEAFF. The chain carries TRBV6-2 or TRBV6-3 and TRBJ1-1; D is undetermined. Germline V gene data show CDR1 as MNHEY and CDR2 as SVGEGT. CDR3 size: 16 residues. Trimming took off 5 bases at V and 1 base at J, with 17 bases between the two ends.

This chain connects TRBV11-1 to TRBJ2-1; 15 bases align to TRBD2. With V trimmed by 7 bases and J by 0 bases, 13 bases remained unmatched. Germline V gene lookup returns CDR1 SGHAT and CDR2 FQDESV (reference sequence). This CDR3 is built from 20 residues. The CDR3 sequence: CASTSWTSGGGSFSYNEQFF. The CDR3 bases are TGTGCCAGCACCTCCTGGACTAGCGGGGGGGGTTCTTTCTCCTACAATGAGCAGTTCTTC.

J is TRBJ2-5 and V is TRBV18; 7 bases align to TRBD1. The CDR3 runs 14 residues. After removal of 5 bases from V and 2 bases from J, the junction contained 5 bases not matched to a gene. Germline V CDR1 and CDR2: KGHSH, LQKENI. CDR3 region: CASSSRDRQETQYF. The DNA for the CDR3 is TGTGCCAGCTCATCCCGGGACAGACAAGAGACCCAGTACTTC.

This clonotype came up a few times. The V and J genes are TRBV16 and TRBJ2-7; D call uncertain. The germline CDR1 and CDR2 sequences are KGHSY and FQNENV. Trimming removed 4 bases from V and 6 bases from J, with 13 bases in between. The CDR3 loop spans 13 amino acids. This CDR3 reads CASSRHYSREQYF. The CDR3 DNA reads TGTGCCAGCAGCCGCCATTATTCCCGCGAGCAGTACTTC.

This clonotype appeared a few times. The chain employs TRBV10-3 and TRBJ2-5, with D possibly matching TRBD2 (7 bases). The CDR3 length is 14 residues. The V and J ends lost 4 bases and 5 bases respectively, with 14 bases between them. The germline V gene encodes CDR1 ENHRY and CDR2 SYGVKD. The CDR3 here is CAISVGGGHETQYF. The CDR3 coding sequence is TGTGCCATCAGTGTTGGGGGGGGCCACGAGACCCAGTACTTC.

This clonotype was found a few times. The chain combines TRBV7-9 with TRBJ2-2; D gene uncertain. The CDR3 covers 13 residues. Trimming pared 8 bases from V and 0 bases from J, leaving 7 bases between. Germline V gives CDR1 SEHNR, CDR2 FQNEAQ (reference sequence). In nucleotides, the CDR3 is TGTGCCAGCGTCCACGCGAACACCGGGGAGCTGTTTTTT. Its translation: CASVHANTGELFF. The full variable domain, rest sourced from reference TRBV7-9 and TRBJ2-2, is DTGVSQNPRHKITKRGQNVTFRCDPISEHNRLYWYRQTLGQGPEFLTYFQNEAQLEKSRLLSDRFSAERPKGSFSTLEIQRTEQGDSAMYLCASVHANTGELFFGEGSRLTVL.

In its sample, this clonotype was seen a few times. This CDR3 reads CATRDRGTEAFF. The CDR3 region has the DNA TGTGCCACCAGGGACAGGGGAACTGAAGCTTTCTTT. J is TRBJ1-1 and V is TRBV24-1; TRBD1 matches 9 bases. The CDR3 is 12 amino acids. Germline-derived CDR1 and CDR2 are KGHDR and SFDVKD. Unmatched junction bases numbered 1, after V lost 7 bases and J lost 5 bases.

The rearrangement uses TRBV20-1 and TRBJ2-1; 7 bases map to TRBD1. V was pared by 4 bases and J by 8 bases, with 5 bases of the junction left unmatched. There are 12 residues in the CDR3. Germline V gene sequence: CDR1 DFQATT, CDR2 SNEGSKA (reference sequence). CDR3 in DNA: TGCAGTGCTAAAAGGACAGGCGATGAGCAGTTCTTC. It encodes CSAKRTGDEQFF.